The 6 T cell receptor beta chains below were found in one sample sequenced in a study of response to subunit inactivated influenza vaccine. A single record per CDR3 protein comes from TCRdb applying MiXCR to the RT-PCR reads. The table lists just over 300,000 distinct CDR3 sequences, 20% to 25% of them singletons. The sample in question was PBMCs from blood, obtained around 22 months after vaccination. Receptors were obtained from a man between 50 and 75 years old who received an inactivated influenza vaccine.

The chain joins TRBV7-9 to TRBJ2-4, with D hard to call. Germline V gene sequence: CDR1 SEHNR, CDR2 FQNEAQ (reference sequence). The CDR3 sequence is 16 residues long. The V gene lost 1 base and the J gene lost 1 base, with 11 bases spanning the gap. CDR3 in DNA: TGTGCCAGCAGCTTAGAGGTTAGCCAGGCCAAAAACATTCAGTACTTC. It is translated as CASSLEVSQAKNIQYF.

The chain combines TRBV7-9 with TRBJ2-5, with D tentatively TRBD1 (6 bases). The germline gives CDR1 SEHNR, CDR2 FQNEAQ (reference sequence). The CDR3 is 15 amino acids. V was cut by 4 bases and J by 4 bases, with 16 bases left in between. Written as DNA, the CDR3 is TGTGCCAGCAGCTCTCGACAGGCCCTAATAGAGACCCAGTACTTC. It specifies CASSSRQALIETQYF.

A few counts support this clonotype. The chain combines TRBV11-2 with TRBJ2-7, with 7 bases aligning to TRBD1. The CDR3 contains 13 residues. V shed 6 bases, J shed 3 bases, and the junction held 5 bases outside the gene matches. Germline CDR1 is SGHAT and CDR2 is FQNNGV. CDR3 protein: CASSSTGNYEQYF. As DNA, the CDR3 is TGTGCCAGCAGTTCGACAGGGAACTACGAGCAGTACTTC.

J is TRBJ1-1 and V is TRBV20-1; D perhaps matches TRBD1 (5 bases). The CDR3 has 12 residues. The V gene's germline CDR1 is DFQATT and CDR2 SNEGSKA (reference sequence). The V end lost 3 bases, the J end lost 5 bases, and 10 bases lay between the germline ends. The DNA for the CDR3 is TGCAGTGCTAGGTCGGGGGTGACTGAAGCTTTCTTT. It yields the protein CSARSGVTEAFF.

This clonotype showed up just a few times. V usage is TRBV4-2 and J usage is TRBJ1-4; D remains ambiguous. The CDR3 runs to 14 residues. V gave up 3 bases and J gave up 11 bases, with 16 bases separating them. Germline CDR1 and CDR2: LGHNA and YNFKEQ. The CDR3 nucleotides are TGTGCCAGCAGCCAGCCCAAGGAGCCGATCAAACTGTTTTTT. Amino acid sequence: CASSQPKEPIKLFF.

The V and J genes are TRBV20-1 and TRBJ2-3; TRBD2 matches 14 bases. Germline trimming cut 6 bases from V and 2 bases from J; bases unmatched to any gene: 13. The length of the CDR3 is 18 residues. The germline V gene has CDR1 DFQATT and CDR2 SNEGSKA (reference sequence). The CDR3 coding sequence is TGCAGTGCAGCTGGACTAGCGGGAGGTAACCAACCCACAGATACGCAGTATTTT. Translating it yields CSAAGLAGGNQPTDTQYF.